This TCR beta chain was sequenced in a study of blood T cells in healthy people across ages (dated by TCRdb to between 2015 and 2016). The study in broad terms: In model experiments, roughly one uniquely barcoded TCR beta cDNA molecule per two T cells was captured by template switching. Age-related changes in TCR beta repertoire diversity were measured in the study by deep sequencing normalized with unique cDNA molecular identifiers. The donors were divided into four age groups: young (average approximately 17 years), middle-aged (approximately 39), aged (about 56) and long-lived (roughly 82). To avoid experimental bias, donors of different ages were spread randomly across the sequencing lanes. For two donors (one aged 18 to 29 and one aged 80 or older), the study analyzed two additional independent replicas of 1 million unique cDNA reads from the same blood draw. Overall results and qualifications from the work: As age increased, observed TCR beta diversity per million T cells dropped in a roughly linear way, and a significant reduction was already evident by age about 40. There was a strong correlation between observed TCR beta diversity and the percentage of naive T cells measured by flow cytometry. Because donor CMV infection status was unknown, age-related changes in expanded clonotypes were potentially confounded. Estimates of total diversity based on one million sequenced T cells were regarded as lower bounds and as underestimates. Compared with the aged group, more naive CD4+ T cells, fewer expanded clones and increased TCR diversity were shown by the long-lived group, suggesting age selection. Bulk unsorted PBMC profiling prevented conclusive comparison of naive and antigen-experienced compartments.

Libraries were constructed by 5' RACE. Sequencing instrument: Illumina HiSeq 2500. The second PCR ran for about 7 to 11 cycles and used a J-beta primer mix along with a sample-barcoded 5' primer. A template-switch 5' adaptor carrying 12 random nucleotides introduced a unique molecular identifier onto each TCR beta cDNA molecule. Each sample yielded at least 3 million CDR3-containing paired-end reads. All of the RNA was converted into first-strand cDNA using the Mint cDNA synthesis kit, with a TRBC-specific oligonucleotide serving as the primer. After uracil-DNA glycosylase treatment, a first 18-cycle PCR used universal primers M1SS and BC2_uni_R on all cDNA. In the source study's methods: For normalization, 1 million high-quality reads, each with a distinct molecular identifier, were randomly selected from each sample. Instead of being binned into consensus sequences, reads that shared molecular identifiers were thrown out. MiTCR, run with a Q25 quality threshold and the strictest error-elimination algorithm, handled CDR3 identification, clonotype clustering and error correction. A nonparametric unseen species model with Euler transformation was used to estimate a lower bound on total TCR beta diversity. Through fastp at Q25 and MiXCR, TCRdb rebuilt clones from the public reads, retaining in-frame beta chains. A single entry per CDR3 protein holds the most common genes and DNA from its merged rows. What appears here as the V and J calls and clone size reflects TCRdb's work, not the paper's. The sample includes just over 800,000 distinct CDR3 sequences, with approximately 65% observed a single time. The ten largest clones take up about 30% of the sample.

The CDR3 holds 19 amino acids from the cysteine to the phenylalanine. The only DNA kept is the CDR3, 57 bases in frame from the first base. Trimming removed 7 bases from V and 0 bases from J; the gene matches leave 17 bases unexplained. The roughly 37 donors, aged about 6 to 90 years, were systemically healthy Caucasian individuals from Russia. Approximately 11 milliliters of peripheral blood were drawn from each donor into EDTA-treated Vacutainer tubes. Ficoll-Paque density-gradient centrifugation was used to isolate PBMCs, with at least 7 million obtained per sample. Trizol reagent was used to extract total RNA from PBMCs, with at least 6 micrograms per sample. The percentages of naive CD45RAhigh/CD27high T cells were determined by flow cytometry on a PBMC aliquot from every donor. As to this clonotype: The antigen this receptor binds is unknown. No base quality values were provided; no much bigger clone lies one nucleotide off.

This TCR came from a man under 40 in good health. Sequencing input: blood. The V and J genes are TRBV12-3 or TRBV12-4 and TRBJ2-3; the central 9 bases match TRBD2. The nucleotide sequence reads as follows: TGTGCCAGCACCCCACAGGGGCTAGCGGGGAGCCTTAGCACAGATACGCAGTATTTT. The translation is CASTPQGLAGSLSTDTQYF.